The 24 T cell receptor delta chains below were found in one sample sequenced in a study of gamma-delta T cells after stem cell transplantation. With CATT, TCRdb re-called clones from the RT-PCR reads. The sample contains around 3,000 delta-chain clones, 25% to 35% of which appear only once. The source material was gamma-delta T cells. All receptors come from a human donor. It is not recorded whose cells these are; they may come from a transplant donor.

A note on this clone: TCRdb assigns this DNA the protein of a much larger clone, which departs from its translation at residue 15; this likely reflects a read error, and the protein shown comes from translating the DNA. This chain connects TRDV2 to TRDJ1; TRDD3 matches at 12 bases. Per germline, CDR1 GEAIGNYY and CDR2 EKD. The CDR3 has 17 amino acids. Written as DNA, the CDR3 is TGTGCCTGTGACTCCCTACTGGGGGATACCTATACCGATAAACCCATCTTT. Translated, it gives CACDSLLGDTYTDKPIF.

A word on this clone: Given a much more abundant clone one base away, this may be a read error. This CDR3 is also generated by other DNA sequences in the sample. CDR3 protein: CALGERRSIVLGIGSDKLIF. CDR3 DNA sequence: TGTGCTCTTGGGGAACGTCGTTCCATAGTACTGGGGATCGGCTCCGATAAACTCATCTTT. The chain couples TRDV1 to TRDJ1, with 7 positions matching TRDD3. The CDR3 has 20 amino acids. Germline V gene lookup returns CDR1 TSWWSYY and CDR2 QGS. The V and J ends lost 1 base and 3 bases, in that order; junction bases with no gene match: 20.

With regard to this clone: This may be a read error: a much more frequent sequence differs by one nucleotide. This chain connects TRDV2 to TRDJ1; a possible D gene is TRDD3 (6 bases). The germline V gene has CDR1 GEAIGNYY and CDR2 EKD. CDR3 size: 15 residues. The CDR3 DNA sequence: TGTGCCTCCAACCCTATGGGGATCAACACCGATAAACCCATCTTT. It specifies CASNPMGINTDKPIF.

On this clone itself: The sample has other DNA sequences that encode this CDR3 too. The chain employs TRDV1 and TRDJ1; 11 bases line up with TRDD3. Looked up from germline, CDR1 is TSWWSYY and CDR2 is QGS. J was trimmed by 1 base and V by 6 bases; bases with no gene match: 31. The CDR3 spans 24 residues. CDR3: CALGDRSPFLRFVGDTPLTDKLIF. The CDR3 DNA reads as TGTGCTCTTGGAGACCGTAGCCCGTTCCTACGTTTTGTGGGGGATACGCCGCTCACCGATAAACTCATCTTT.

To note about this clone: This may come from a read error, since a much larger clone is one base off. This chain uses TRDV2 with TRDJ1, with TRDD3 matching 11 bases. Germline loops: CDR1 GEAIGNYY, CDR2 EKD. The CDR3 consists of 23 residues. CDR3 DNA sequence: TGTGCCCGTGACCCCCTCTTTAGTGCCCGCGATGGGGGATACGTGTTTTTGACCGATAAACTCATCTTT. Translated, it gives CARDPLFSARDGGYVFLTDKLIF.

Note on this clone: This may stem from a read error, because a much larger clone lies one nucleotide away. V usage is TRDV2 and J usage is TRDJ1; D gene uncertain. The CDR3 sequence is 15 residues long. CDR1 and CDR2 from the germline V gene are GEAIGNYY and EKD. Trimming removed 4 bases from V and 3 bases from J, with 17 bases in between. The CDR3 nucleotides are TGTGCCTGTGATGCCGTACTGTCGTACGCCGATAAACTCATCTTT. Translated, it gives CACDAVLSYADKLIF.

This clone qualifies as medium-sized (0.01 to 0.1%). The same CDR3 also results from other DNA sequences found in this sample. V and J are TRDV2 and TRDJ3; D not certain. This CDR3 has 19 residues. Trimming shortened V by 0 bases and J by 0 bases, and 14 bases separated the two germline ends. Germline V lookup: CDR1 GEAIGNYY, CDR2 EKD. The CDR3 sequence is CACDTVRDAYSWDTRQMFF. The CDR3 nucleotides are TGTGCCTGTGACACCGTGCGGGACGCCTACTCCTGGGACACCCGACAGATGTTTTTC.

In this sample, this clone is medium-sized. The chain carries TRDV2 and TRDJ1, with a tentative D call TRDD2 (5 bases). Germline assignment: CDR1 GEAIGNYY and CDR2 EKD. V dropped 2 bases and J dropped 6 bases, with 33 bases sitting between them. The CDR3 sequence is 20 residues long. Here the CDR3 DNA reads TGTGCCTGTGACAGTGTGTCTCCAGGACCTTCTCGAACCCATCCGCATAAACTCATCTTT. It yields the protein CACDSVSPGPSRTHPHKLIF.

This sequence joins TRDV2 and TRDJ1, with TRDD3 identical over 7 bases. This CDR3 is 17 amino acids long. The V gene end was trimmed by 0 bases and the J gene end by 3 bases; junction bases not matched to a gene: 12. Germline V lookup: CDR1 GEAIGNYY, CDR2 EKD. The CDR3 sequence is CACDTLSTGESADKLIF. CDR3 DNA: TGTGCCTGTGACACCCTATCTACTGGGGAAAGTGCCGATAAACTCATCTTT.

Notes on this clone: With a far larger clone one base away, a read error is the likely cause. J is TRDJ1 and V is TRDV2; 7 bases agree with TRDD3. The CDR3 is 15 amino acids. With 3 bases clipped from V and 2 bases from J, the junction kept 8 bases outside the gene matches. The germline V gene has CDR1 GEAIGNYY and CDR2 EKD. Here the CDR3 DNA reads TGTGCCTGTGACCCTTTGAGGATACGGACCGATAAACTCATCTTT. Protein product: CACDPLRIRTDKLIF.

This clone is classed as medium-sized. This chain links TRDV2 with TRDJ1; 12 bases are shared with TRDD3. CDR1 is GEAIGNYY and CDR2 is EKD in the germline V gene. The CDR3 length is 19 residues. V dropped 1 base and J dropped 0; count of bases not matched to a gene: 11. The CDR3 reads CACDTYWGIQPSYTDKLIF. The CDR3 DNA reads TGTGCCTGTGACACGTACTGGGGGATACAACCCTCTTACACCGATAAACTCATCTTT.

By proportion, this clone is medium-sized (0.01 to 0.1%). CDR3 coding DNA: TGTGCCTTTGGGGGATCTCCATTGTACACCGATAAACTCATCTTT. It yields the protein CAFGGSPLYTDKLIF. The chain joins TRDV3 to TRDJ1; 7 positions match TRDD3. The germline V gene has CDR1 TVYSNPD and CDR2 GDNSRS (reference sequence). Unmatched junction bases numbered 9, after V lost 2 bases and J lost 0 bases. The CDR3 spans 15 residues.

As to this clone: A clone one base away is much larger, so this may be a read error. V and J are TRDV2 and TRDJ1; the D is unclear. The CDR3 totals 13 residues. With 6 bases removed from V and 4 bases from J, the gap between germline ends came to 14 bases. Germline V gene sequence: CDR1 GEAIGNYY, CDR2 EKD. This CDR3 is CACFSFLGDKLIF. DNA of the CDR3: TGTGCCTGTTTTTCTTTTCTTGGCGATAAACTCATCTTT.

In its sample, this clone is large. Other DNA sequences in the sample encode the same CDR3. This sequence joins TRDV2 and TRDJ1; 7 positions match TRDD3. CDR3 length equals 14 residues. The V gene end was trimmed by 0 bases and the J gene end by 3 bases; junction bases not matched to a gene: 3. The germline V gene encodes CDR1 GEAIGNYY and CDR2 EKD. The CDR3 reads CACDTVLGPDKLIF. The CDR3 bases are TGTGCCTGTGACACCGTACTGGGGCCCGATAAACTCATCTTT.

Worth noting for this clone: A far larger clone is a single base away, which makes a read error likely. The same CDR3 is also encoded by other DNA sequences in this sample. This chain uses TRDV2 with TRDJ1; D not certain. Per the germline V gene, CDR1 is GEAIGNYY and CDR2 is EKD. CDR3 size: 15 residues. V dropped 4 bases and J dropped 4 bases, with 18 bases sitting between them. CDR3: CACDFVLGSGDKLIF. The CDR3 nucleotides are TGTGCCTGTGATTTCGTATTGGGTAGCGGCGATAAACTCATCTTT.

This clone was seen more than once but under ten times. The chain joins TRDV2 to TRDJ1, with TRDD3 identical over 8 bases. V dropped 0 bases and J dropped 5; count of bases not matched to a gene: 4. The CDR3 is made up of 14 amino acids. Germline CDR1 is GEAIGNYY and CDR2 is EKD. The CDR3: CACDTILGADKLIF. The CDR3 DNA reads TGTGCCTGTGACACCATACTGGGGGCGGATAAACTCATCTTT.

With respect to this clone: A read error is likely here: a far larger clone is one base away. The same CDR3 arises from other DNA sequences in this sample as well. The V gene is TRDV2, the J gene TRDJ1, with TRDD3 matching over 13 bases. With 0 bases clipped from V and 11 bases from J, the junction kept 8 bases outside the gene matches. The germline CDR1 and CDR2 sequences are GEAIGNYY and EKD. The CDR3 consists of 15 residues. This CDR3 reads CACDTLTGGYAYLIF. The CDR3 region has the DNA TGTGCCTGTGACACCCTTACTGGGGGATACGCATATCTCATCTTT.

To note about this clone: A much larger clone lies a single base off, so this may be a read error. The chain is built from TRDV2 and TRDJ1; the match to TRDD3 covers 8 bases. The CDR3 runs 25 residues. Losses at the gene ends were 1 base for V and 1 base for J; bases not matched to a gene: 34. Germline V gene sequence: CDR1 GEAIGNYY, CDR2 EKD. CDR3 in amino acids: CACDTLSHHARQKVLGVPSTDKLIF. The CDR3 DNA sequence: TGTGCCTGTGACACTCTTTCCCACCACGCGAGACAGAAGGTACTGGGGGTCCCTTCCACCGATAAACTCATCTTT.

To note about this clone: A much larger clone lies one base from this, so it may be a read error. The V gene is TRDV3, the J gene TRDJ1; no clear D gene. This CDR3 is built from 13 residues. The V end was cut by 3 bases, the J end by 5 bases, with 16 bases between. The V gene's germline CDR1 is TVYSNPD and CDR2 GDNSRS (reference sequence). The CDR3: CAFRINPEDKLIF. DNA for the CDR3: TGTGCCTTCCGCATAAATCCGGAAGATAAACTCATCTTT.

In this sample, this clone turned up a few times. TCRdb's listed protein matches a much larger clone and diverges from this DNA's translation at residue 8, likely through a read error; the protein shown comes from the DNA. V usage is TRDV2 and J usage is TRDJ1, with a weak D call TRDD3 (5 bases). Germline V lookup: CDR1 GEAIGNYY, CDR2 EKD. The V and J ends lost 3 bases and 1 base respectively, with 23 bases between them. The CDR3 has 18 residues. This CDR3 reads CACDPLSAADILTDKLIF. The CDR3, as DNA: TGTGCCTGTGACCCATTGTCGGCGGCGGATATCCTCACCGATAAACTCATCTTT.

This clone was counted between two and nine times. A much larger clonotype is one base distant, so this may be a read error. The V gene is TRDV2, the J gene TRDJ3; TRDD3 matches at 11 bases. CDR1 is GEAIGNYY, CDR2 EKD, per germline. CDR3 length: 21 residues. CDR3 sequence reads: CACDYPVGGYAGSWGTRQMFF. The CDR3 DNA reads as TGTGCCTGTGACTACCCCGTTGGGGGATACGCGGGCTCCTGGGGCACCCGACAGATGTTTTTC.

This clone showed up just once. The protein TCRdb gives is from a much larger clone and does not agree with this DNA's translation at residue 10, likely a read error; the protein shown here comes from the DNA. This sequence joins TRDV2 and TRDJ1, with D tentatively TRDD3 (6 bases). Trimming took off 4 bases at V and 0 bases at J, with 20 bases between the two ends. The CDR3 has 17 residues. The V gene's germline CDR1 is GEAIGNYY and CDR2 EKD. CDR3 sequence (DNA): TGTGCCTGTGATCCTCTCACTGGGAAGGATTACACCGATAAACTCATCTTT. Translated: CACDPLTGKDYTDKLIF.

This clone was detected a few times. The CDR3 spells CACDILLGDTPYTDKLIF. In DNA, the CDR3 is TGTGCCTGTGACATTCTACTGGGGGATACCCCGTACACCGATAAACTCATCTTT. V gene TRDV2 combines with J gene TRDJ1, with 12 bases lining up with TRDD3. The CDR3 covers 18 residues. The ends lost 2 bases at V and 0 bases at J; junction bases unmatched: 9. Per the germline V gene, CDR1 is GEAIGNYY and CDR2 is EKD.

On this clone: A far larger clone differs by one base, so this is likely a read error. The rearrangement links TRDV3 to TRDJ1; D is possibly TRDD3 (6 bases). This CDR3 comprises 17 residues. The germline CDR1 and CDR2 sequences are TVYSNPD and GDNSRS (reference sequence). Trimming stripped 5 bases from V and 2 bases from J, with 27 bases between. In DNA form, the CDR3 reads TGTGCCCCCCCCTCGACCGTGGGGGTGGGAAGGACCGATAAACTCATCTTT. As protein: CAPPSTVGVGRTDKLIF. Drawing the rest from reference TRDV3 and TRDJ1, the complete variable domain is CDKVTQSSPDQTVASGSEVVLLCTYDTVYSNPDLFWYRIRPDYSFQFVFYGDNSRSEGADFTQGRFSVKHILTQKAFHLVISPVRTEDSATYYCAPPSTVGVGRTDKLIFGKGTRVTVEP.